This entry is about one TCR beta chain. Clones were read by immunoSEQ multiplex PCR, and TCRdb kept only the in-frame ones, dropping some. The sample has just under 150,000 clones, roughly 86% seen once. Germline values: CDR1 SNHLY, CDR2 FYNNEI. After removal of 10 bases from V and 9 bases from J, the junction contained 11 bases not matched to a gene. The CDR3 is 14 amino acids. The sample belongs to a study of blood T cell repertoires in COVID-19. The source of this sequence is a woman in her 50s with acute or convalescent COVID-19. This chain connects TRBV2 to TRBJ2-5, with TRBD2 identical over 13 bases. Sequencing input: peripheral blood. CDR3 in amino acids: CATLDGLAGVAQYF. The CDR3 DNA sequence: TGTGCCACCCTGGACGGACTAGCGGGAGTGGCCCAGTACTTC.